This T cell receptor (beta chain) was sequenced in a study of PD-L1 blockade in urothelial cancer. At the level of the study: Individuals in the cohort had been given 0 to 3 earlier chemotherapy regimens. Samples of blood were analyzed 3 weeks (second dose) and 6 weeks after treatment start. The study recovered a median of about 140,000 T cells per blood sample. Whole-study findings and limits: At 3 weeks on treatment, tumor-associated clones expanded more with durable benefit.

With regard to this clone: As yet, its antigen is unknown.

Clones were sequenced by immunoSEQ multiplex PCR, and TCRdb holds only the in-frame ones, with some missing. The sample records about 42,000 clones, 81% being singletons. Germline lookup yields CDR1 SGHDN and CDR2 FVKESK. The CDR3 extends over 17 amino acids. The V and J ends lost 0 bases and 2 bases respectively, with 17 bases between them. This sequence originates from a man aged 70 or older with urothelial cancer. The J gene is TRBJ2-7, the V gene TRBV14; tentatively, D is TRBD2 (7 bases). Sample: PBMCs, taken around atezolizumab (anti-PD-L1) treatment. Here the CDR3 DNA reads TGTGCCAGCAGCCAAGAAGGGGGGGGTATTAGGACCTACGAGCAGTACTTC. Protein product: CASSQEGGGIRTYEQYF.